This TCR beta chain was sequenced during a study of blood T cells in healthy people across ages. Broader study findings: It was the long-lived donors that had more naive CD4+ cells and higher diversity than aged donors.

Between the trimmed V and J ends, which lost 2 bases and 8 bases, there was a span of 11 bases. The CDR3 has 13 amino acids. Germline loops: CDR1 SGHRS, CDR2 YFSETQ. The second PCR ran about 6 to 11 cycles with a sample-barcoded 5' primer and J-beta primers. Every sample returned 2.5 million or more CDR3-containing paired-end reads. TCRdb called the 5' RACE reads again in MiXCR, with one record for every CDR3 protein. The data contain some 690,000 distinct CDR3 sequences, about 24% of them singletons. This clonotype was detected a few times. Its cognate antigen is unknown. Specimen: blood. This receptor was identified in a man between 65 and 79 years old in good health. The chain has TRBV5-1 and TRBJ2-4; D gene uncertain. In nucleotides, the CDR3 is TGCGCCAGCAGCTTTGGGGATGGGGACATTCAGTACTTC. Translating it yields CASSFGDGDIQYF.